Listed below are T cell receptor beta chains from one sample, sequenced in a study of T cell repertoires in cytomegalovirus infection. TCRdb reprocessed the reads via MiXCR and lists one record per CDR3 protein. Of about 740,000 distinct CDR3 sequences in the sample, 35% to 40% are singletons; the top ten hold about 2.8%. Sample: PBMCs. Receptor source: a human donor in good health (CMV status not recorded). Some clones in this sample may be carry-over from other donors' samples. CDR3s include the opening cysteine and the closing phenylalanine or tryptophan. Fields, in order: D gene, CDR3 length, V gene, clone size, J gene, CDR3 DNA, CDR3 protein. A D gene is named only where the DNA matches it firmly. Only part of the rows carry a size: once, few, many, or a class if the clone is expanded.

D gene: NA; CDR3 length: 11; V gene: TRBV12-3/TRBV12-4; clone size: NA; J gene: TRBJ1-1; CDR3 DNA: TGTGCCAGCAGTCAGACAGGTGAAGCTTTCTTT; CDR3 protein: CASSQTGEAFF
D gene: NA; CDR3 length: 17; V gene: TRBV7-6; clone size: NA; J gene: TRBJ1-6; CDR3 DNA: TGTGCCAGCAGCTTAGGGGCCATCCCGCGAGATAATTCACCCCTCCACTTT; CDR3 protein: CASSLGAIPRDNSPLHF
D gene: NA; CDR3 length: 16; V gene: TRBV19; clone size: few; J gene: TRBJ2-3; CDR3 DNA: TGTGCCAGTAGTATCCCCGACACCGCGGGGACAGATACGCAGTATTTT; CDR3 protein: CASSIPDTAGTDTQYF
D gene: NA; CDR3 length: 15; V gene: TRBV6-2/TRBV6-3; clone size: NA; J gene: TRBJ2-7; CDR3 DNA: TGTGCCAGCAGTGAAGGGCAGGGAATCGTCTACGAGCAGTACTTC; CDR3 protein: CASSEGQGIVYEQYF
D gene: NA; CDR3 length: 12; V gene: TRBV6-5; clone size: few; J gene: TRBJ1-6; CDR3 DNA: TGTGCCAGCAGTTACGTCGGCTCACCCCTCCACTTT; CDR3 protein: CASSYVGSPLHF
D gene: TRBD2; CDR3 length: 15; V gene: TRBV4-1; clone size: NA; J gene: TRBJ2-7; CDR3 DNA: TGTGCCAGCAGCCCGGTAATAGCGGGGAGCTACGAGCAGTACTTC; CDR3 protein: CASSPVIAGSYEQYF
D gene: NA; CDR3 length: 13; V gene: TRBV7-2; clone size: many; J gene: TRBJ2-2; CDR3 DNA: TGTGCCAGCAGCTTATACTACACCGGGGAGCTGTTTTTT; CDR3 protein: CASSLYYTGELFF
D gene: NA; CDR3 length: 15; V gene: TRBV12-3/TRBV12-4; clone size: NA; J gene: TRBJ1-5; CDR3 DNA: TGTGCCAGCGCCCCAACTACTGGGGTCAATCAGCCCCAGCATTTT; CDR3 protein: CASAPTTGVNQPQHF
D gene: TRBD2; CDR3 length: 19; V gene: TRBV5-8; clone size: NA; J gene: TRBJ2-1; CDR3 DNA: TGTGCCAGCAGGGATTCGGGACTAGCGGGGGGGAGCTCCTACAATGAGCAGTTCTTC; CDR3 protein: CASRDSGLAGGSSYNEQFF
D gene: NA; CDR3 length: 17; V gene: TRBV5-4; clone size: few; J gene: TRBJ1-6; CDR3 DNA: TGTGCCAGCAGCCCCCGCCGTATTAGCTCCTATAATTCACCCCTCCACTTT; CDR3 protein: CASSPRRISSYNSPLHF
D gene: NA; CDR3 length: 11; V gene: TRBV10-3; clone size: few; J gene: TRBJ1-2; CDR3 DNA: TGTGCCATCAGTGAAGGGAATGGCTACACCTTC; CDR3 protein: CAISEGNGYTF
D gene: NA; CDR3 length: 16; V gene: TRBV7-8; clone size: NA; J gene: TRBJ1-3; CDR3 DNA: TGTGCCAGCAGCTTAACGGGACGGGACTCTGGAAACACCATATATTTT; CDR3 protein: CASSLTGRDSGNTIYF
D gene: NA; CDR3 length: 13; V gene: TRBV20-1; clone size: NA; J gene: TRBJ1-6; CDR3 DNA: TGCAGTGCTAGTATGGATGCTAATTCACCCCTCCACTTT; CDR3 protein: CSASMDANSPLHF
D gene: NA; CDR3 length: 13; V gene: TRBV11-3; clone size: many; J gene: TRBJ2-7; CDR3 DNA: TGTGCCAGCAGCTTAAACAGGGACTACGAGCAGTACTTC; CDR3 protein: CASSLNRDYEQYF
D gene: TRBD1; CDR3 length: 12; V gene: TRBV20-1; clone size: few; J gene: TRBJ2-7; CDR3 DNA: TGCAGTGCTGCGGGACAGGGTAACGAGCAGTACTTC; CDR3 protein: CSAAGQGNEQYF
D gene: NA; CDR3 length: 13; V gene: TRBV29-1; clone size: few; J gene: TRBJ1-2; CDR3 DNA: TGCAGCGTTCTCGCCACCTTGGGCTATGGCTACACCTTC; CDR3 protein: CSVLATLGYGYTF
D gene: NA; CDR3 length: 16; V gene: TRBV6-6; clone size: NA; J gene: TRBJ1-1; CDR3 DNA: TGTGCCAGCAGTTCCCATACCGGGACCTCGAACACTGAAGCTTTCTTT; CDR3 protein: CASSSHTGTSNTEAFF
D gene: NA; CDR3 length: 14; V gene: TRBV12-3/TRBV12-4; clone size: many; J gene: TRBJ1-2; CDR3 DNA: TGTGCCAGCAGTTTCGGGAGATTGGTCTATGGCTACACCTTC; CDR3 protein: CASSFGRLVYGYTF
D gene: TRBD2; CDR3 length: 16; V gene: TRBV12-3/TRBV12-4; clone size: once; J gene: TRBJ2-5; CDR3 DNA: TGTGCCAGCAGTTCTAGCGGGGGGGCCTGGGGAGAGACCCAGTACTTC; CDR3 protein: CASSSSGGAWGETQYF
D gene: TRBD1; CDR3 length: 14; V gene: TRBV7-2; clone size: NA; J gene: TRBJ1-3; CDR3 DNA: TGTGCCAGCAGCTTAGGGGACAGAGCGCACACCATATATTTT; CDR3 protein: CASSLGDRAHTIYF
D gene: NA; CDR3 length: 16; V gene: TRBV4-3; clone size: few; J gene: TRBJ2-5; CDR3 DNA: TGCGCCAGCAGCCCTAAGGGGGGCCCCGGGTGGGAGACCCAGTACTTC; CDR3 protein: CASSPKGGPGWETQYF
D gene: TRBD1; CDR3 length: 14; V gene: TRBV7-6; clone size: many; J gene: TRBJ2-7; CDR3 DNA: TGTGCCAGCAGCACTGGACAGGCGGCCGGCGAGCAGTACTTC; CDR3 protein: CASSTGQAAGEQYF
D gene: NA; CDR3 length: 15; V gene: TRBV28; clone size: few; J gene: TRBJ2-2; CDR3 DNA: TGTGCCAGCAGGGGAATACAGGGAACCACCGGGGAGCTGTTTTTT; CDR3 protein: CASRGIQGTTGELFF
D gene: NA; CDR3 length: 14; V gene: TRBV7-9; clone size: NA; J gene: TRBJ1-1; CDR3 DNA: TGTGCCAGCAGCCGCCTACAGGCGAACACTGAAGCTTTCTTT; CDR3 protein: CASSRLQANTEAFF
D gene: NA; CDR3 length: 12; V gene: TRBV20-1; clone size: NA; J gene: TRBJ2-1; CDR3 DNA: TGCAGTGCTAGTAACAGAAACAATGAGCAGTTCTTC; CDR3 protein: CSASNRNNEQFF
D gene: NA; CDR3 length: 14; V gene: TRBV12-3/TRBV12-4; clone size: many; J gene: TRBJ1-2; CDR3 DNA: TGTGCCAGCAGTTTAGTCGGGGCTGGCTATGGCTACACCTTC; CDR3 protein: CASSLVGAGYGYTF
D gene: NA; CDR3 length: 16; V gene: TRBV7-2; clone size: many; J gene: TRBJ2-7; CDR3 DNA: TGTGCCAGCAGCTTAGCCCCAGCCCTCCGGGCCTACGAGCAGTACTTC; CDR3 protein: CASSLAPALRAYEQYF
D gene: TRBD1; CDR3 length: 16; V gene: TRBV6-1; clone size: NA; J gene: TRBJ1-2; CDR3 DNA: TGTGCCAGCAGGTCCCTTACTACCGGGACAGGGCCCCACTACACCTTC; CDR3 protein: CASRSLTTGTGPHYTF
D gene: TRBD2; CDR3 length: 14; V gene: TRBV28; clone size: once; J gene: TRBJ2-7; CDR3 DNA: TGTGCCAGCAGAGTAGCGGGAGCTCAATACGAGCAGTACTTC; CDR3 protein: CASRVAGAQYEQYF
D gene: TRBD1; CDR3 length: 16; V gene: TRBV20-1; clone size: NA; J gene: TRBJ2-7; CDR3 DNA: TGCAGTGCTAGAGATGAACAGGGGACGAACCTCTACGAGCAGTACTTC; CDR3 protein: CSARDEQGTNLYEQYF
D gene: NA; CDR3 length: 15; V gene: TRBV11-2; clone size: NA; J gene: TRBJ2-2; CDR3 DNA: TGTGCCAGCAGCCCTTTGTTCGGGGCTACCGGGGAGCTGTTTTTT; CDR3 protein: CASSPLFGATGELFF
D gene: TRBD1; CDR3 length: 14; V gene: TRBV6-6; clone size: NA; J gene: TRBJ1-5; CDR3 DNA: TGTGCCAGCCACCGACAGGGAGGCAATCAGCCCCAGCATTTT; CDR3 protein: CASHRQGGNQPQHF
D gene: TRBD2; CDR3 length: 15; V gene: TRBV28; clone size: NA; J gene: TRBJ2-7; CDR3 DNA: TGTGCCAGCAGGGCCCTTAGCGGGGGGACCTACGAGCAGTACTTC; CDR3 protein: CASRALSGGTYEQYF
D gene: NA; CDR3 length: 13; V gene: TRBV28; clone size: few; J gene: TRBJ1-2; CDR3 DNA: TGTGCCAGCACCTCCGCGGGGGCGATTGGCTACACCTTC; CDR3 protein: CASTSAGAIGYTF
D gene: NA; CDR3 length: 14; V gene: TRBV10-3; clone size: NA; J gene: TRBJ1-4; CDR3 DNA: TGTGCCATCAGTACCGGAGGGTTGGATGAAAAACTGTTTTTT; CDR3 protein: CAISTGGLDEKLFF
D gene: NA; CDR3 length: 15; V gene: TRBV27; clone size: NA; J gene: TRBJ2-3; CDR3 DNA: TGTGCCAGCAGTTTATTGACCGGGATGGAAGATACGCAGTATTTT; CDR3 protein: CASSLLTGMEDTQYF
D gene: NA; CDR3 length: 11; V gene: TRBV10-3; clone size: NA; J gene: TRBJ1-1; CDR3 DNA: TGTGCCATCAGATCACAAGATGAAGCTTTCTTT; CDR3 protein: CAIRSQDEAFF
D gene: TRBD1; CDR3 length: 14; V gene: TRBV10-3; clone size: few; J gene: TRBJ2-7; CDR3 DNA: TGTGCCATCACTCCGGGACAGATATCCTACGAGCAGTACTTC; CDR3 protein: CAITPGQISYEQYF
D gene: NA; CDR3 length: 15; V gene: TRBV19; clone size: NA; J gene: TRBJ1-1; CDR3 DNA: TGTGCCATTAGTATGGGGGGCAGGGTGAACACTGAAGCTTTCTTT; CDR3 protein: CAISMGGRVNTEAFF
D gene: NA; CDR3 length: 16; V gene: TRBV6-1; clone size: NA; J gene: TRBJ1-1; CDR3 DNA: TGTGCCAGCAGTGAAATGCTCAGGGTATTTGACACTGAAGCTTTCTTT; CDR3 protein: CASSEMLRVFDTEAFF
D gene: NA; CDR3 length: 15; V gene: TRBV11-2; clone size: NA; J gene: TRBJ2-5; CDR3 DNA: TGTGCCAGCAGCTTAGGCTGGGGGGCGGATGAGACCCAGTACTTC; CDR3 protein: CASSLGWGADETQYF
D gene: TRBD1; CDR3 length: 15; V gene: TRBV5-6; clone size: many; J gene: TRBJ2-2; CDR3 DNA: TGTGCCAGCAGCCTTGGACAGGGGTTGGCCGGGGAGCTGTTTTTT; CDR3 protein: CASSLGQGLAGELFF
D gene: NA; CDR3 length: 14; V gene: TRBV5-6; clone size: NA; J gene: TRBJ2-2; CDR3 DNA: TGTGCCAGCAGCTCGTACAGGGCCGGCGGGGAGCTGTTTTTT; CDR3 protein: CASSSYRAGGELFF